These 27 T cell receptor beta chains came from one sample sequenced in a study of blood T cell repertoires in COVID-19. Repertoires were generated with immunoSEQ multiplex PCR, while TCRdb's copy carries only in-frame clones and drops some. The sample lists roughly 450,000 clones, about 90% occurring once. Sequencing input: PBMCs or T cells enriched from blood (not recorded which). The origin of the receptors is a man aged 18 to 29 who had recovered from COVID-19.

Concerning this clone: Other DNA sequences in this sample translate to the same CDR3. In DNA form, the CDR3 reads TGCGCCAGCAGCTTTGGCGGGGCCAACTATGGCTACACCTTC. Translation: CASSFGGANYGYTF. V gene TRBV5-1 combines with J gene TRBJ1-2; D is possibly TRBD1 (5 bases). The CDR3 covers 14 residues. Trimming cost V 2 bases and J 2 bases, with 10 bases left between them. CDR1 and CDR2 from the germline V gene are SGHRS and YFSETQ.

In the case of this clone: A read error may produce the germline difference seen at one junction end. CDR3 coding DNA: TGTGCCAGCAGCCTAGCGGTGGTGGAGGCCCCTCGCAATATCTATGGCTACACCTTC. This sequence encodes CASSLAVVEAPRNIYGYTF. The chain links TRBV7-9 to TRBJ1-2; D ambiguous. CDR3 size: 19 residues. Germline assignment: CDR1 SEHNR and CDR2 FQNEAQ (reference sequence). Based on the CDR3 plus reference TRBV7-9 and TRBJ1-2, the full variable domain is DTGVSQNPRHKITKRGQNVTFRCDPISEHNRLYWYRQTLGQGPEFLTYFQNEAQLEKSRLLSDRFSAERPKGSFSTLEIQRTEQGDSAMYLCASSLAVVEAPRNIYGYTFGSGTRLTVV.

The gene calls are TRBV27 and TRBJ2-5; possibly TRBD2 for D (6 bases). Per the germline V gene, CDR1 is MNHEY and CDR2 is SMNVEV (reference sequence). CDR3 length: 15 residues. V was shortened by 5 bases and J by 1 base, with 14 bases between the two germline ends. CDR3: CASSTAGTFQETQYF. The CDR3 DNA reads as TGTGCCAGCAGTACGGCCGGGACTTTCCAAGAGACCCAGTACTTC.

On this clone: At the DNA level, this CDR3 is encoded by other sequences in the same sample as well. The CDR3 DNA sequence: TGCAGCGTTGCGGGACAGGTTAACAATGAGCAGTTCTTC. Its translation: CSVAGQVNNEQFF. The J gene is TRBJ2-1, the V gene TRBV29-1; 8 bases are shared with TRBD1. The CDR3 is made up of 13 amino acids. Germline-derived CDR1 and CDR2 are SQVTM and ANQGSEA. V trimming: 4 bases; J trimming: 5 bases; junction bases outside the gene matches: 4.

The count of this clone is one. This rearrangement joins TRBV6-4 to TRBJ2-7, with TRBD2 matching 10 bases. In germline, CDR1 is MRHNA, CDR2 SNTAGT. The CDR3 is made up of 14 amino acids. Trimming removed 9 bases from V and 3 bases from J; junction bases left unmatched: 8. The CDR3: CARGRSGRVYEQYF. CDR3 DNA: TGTGCCAGGGGCCGCAGCGGGAGGGTCTACGAGCAGTACTTC.

This chain uses TRBV7-8 with TRBJ1-3; D may be TRBD1 (6 bases). CDR1 and CDR2 (germline): SGHVS, FQNEAQ. Trimming left V 6 bases short and J 0 bases short, with 12 bases between. The CDR3 length is 15 residues. The CDR3: CASSIQDSSGNTIYF. In DNA, the CDR3 is TGTGCCAGCAGTATACAGGACAGCTCTGGAAACACCATATATTTT.

The chain couples TRBV9 to TRBJ2-1, with 10 bases aligning to TRBD2. Germline CDR1 SGDLS, CDR2 YYNGEE. CDR3 length: 14 amino acids. V was clipped by 6 bases and J by 6 bases; unmatched bases: 6. The CDR3 sequence is CASNQREGLNEQFF. In DNA, the CDR3 is TGTGCCAGCAACCAGCGGGAGGGCCTCAATGAGCAGTTCTTC.

The chain links TRBV7-2 to TRBJ2-2; TRBD2 aligns across 10 bases. The CDR3 runs to 16 residues. CDR1 SGHTA and CDR2 FQGNSA come from the germline V gene. The V and J ends lost 3 bases and 4 bases, in that order; junction bases with no gene match: 5. The CDR3 region is CASSFASGRGTGELFF. CDR3 sequence (DNA): TGTGCCAGCAGCTTCGCTAGCGGGAGAGGCACCGGGGAGCTGTTTTTT.

The sample holds a few counts of this clone. The chain is built from TRBV19 and TRBJ1-2, with D perhaps TRBD1 (5 bases). The germline V gene has CDR1 LNHDA and CDR2 SQIVND (reference sequence). The CDR3 runs 13 residues. The V end lost 4 bases, the J end lost 8 bases, and 14 bases lay between the germline ends. The DNA of the CDR3 is TGTGCCAGTAGTAATGAGGTGAAGGGGGGCTACACCTTC. It codes for CASSNEVKGGYTF.

The chain is built from TRBV9 and TRBJ2-7; no definite D call. The V end was cut by 0 bases, the J end by 7 bases, with 14 bases between. Germline assignment: CDR1 SGDLS and CDR2 YYNGEE. CDR3 length: 14 residues. The CDR3 sequence: CASSVDPQAQEQYF. CDR3 nucleotides: TGTGCCAGCAGCGTAGATCCCCAGGCCCAAGAGCAGTACTTC.

The chain employs TRBV29-1 and TRBJ1-2; perhaps TRBD1 as D (6 bases). This CDR3 comprises 11 residues. The V end was cut by 5 bases, the J end by 8 bases, with 12 bases between. Germline lookup yields CDR1 SQVTM and CDR2 ANQGSEA. CDR3 sequence: CSVLGARGYTF. The CDR3 DNA follows: TGCAGCGTTTTGGGGGCTAGGGGCTACACCTTC. The full variable domain, its missing parts supplied by reference TRBV29-1 and TRBJ1-2, is SAVISQKPSRDICQRGTSLTIQCQVDSQVTMMFWYRQQPGQSLTLIATANQGSEATYESGFVIDKFPISRPNLTFSTLTVSNMSPEDSSIYLCSVLGARGYTFGSGTRLTVV.

This clone was recorded only once. The chain carries TRBV30 and TRBJ1-1; D is perhaps TRBD1 (6 bases). The CDR3 totals 14 residues. Per germline, CDR1 GTSNPN and CDR2 SVGIG (reference sequence). V gave up 5 bases and J gave up 1 base, with 14 bases separating them. The CDR3 coding sequence is TGTGCCTGGGCCAGGGGACGGGAGAACACTGAAGCTTTCTTT. It yields the protein CAWARGRENTEAFF.

The rearrangement uses TRBV27 and TRBJ1-2, with no clear D. This CDR3 region has 12 residues. Trimming left V 3 bases short and J 9 bases short, with 11 bases between. From germline, CDR1 is MNHEY and CDR2 SMNVEV (reference sequence). The CDR3 sequence: CASSLLGRSYTF. The CDR3 DNA reads TGTGCCAGCAGTTTGTTGGGGAGGAGCTACACCTTC.

V and J are TRBV25-1 and TRBJ2-3; 7 bases are a match to TRBD1. The J segment lost 2 bases and the V segment lost 1 base, leaving 3 bases of the junction unmatched. CDR1 MGHDK and CDR2 SYGVNS come from the germline V gene. The CDR3 covers 15 residues. The CDR3 DNA reads TGTGCCAGCAGTGAATGGGGACAGCACACAGATACGCAGTATTTT. Its translation is CASSEWGQHTDTQYF.

The chain uses TRBV9 and TRBJ2-3; 10 bases fit TRBD2. This CDR3 comprises 15 residues. Germline loops: CDR1 SGDLS, CDR2 YYNGEE. J lost 0 bases, V lost 4 bases, and 2 bases had no gene match. CDR3 amino acids: CASSQLAGSTDTQYF. In DNA, the CDR3 is TGTGCCAGCAGCCAACTAGCGGGAAGCACAGATACGCAGTATTTT.

The genes are TRBV6-5 and TRBJ2-7, with D maybe TRBD1 (6 bases). Germline V gene lookup returns CDR1 MNHEY and CDR2 SVGAGI. The V end lost 4 bases, the J end lost 9 bases, and 16 bases lay between the germline ends. This CDR3 contains 13 residues. CDR3 loop: CASSFPGAPRQYF. The CDR3 nucleotides read TGTGCCAGCAGTTTTCCAGGGGCCCCCCGGCAGTACTTC.

V and J are TRBV5-4 and TRBJ2-4; TRBD2 might be the D (5 bases). V was shortened by 3 bases and J by 6 bases, with 13 bases between the two germline ends. Germline CDR1 and CDR2: SGHNT and YYREEE (reference sequence). CDR3 length: 14 amino acids. The CDR3 here is CASSSGFGGNIQYF. CDR3 DNA: TGTGCCAGCAGCTCGGGATTTGGCGGAAACATTCAGTACTTC.

This chain links TRBV7-8 with TRBJ1-3, with TRBD1 matching over 11 bases. The CDR3 is made up of 20 amino acids. Germline CDR1 SGHVS, CDR2 FQNEAQ. V was clipped by 2 bases and J by 0 bases; unmatched bases: 12. The CDR3 loop is CASSLTFLSGTGGSGNTIYF. The CDR3 nucleotides are TGTGCCAGCAGCTTAACCTTCCTGTCCGGGACAGGGGGCTCTGGAAACACCATATATTTT.

The rearrangement uses TRBV10-1 and TRBJ2-1; 7 bases align to TRBD2. Germline V CDR1 and CDR2: WNHNN, SYGVQD (reference sequence). V gave up 5 bases and J gave up 7 bases; unmatched junction bases: 14. This CDR3 contains 16 residues. The CDR3 reads CASSPPGRDGMNEQFF. The CDR3, as DNA: TGCGCCAGCAGTCCCCCTGGGAGGGACGGTATGAATGAGCAGTTCTTC.

The genes are TRBV9 and TRBJ2-6; 8 bases are shared with TRBD1. Losses at the gene ends were 3 bases for V and 1 base for J; bases not matched to a gene: 0. The CDR3 sequence is 15 residues long. Germline V CDR1 and CDR2: SGDLS, YYNGEE. The CDR3 sequence is CASSGQGSGANVLTF. The DNA for the CDR3 is TGTGCCAGCAGCGGACAGGGGTCTGGGGCCAACGTCCTGACTTTC.

This clone was seen once. The rearrangement uses TRBV29-1 and TRBJ1-6; perhaps TRBD1 as D (5 bases). V lost 4 bases and J 8 bases, leaving 9 bases between the germline ends. In germline, CDR1 is SQVTM, CDR2 ANQGSEA. The CDR3 runs 12 residues. In DNA form, the CDR3 reads TGCAGCGTTGGGGGCCTGGATTCACCCCTCCACTTT. Its translation: CSVGGLDSPLHF.

The chain carries TRBV20-1 and TRBJ2-3; TRBD1 agrees at 7 bases. Germline V gene sequence: CDR1 DFQATT, CDR2 SNEGSKA (reference sequence). CDR3 length: 9 amino acids. CDR3 sequence (DNA): TGCAGACAGGGGGATACGCAGTATTTT. It encodes CRQGDTQYF.

The rearrangement joins TRBV27 to TRBJ2-1; 13 bases match TRBD2. The CDR3 covers 15 residues. Germline values: CDR1 MNHEY, CDR2 SMNVEV (reference sequence). The ends lost 6 bases at V and 10 bases at J; junction bases unmatched: 9. This CDR3 reads CASSLGLAGVGEQFF. The CDR3 coding sequence is TGTGCCAGCAGCCTTGGACTAGCGGGAGTGGGCGAGCAGTTCTTC.

The chain employs TRBV4-1 and TRBJ2-1; the match to TRBD2 covers 9 bases. With V trimmed by 4 bases and J by 5 bases, 9 bases remained unmatched. This CDR3 is 16 amino acids long. Germline-derived CDR1 and CDR2 are MGHRA and YSYEKL. In DNA form, the CDR3 reads TGCGCCAGCAGCCTTCCGACTAGCGGACGTAACAATGAGCAGTTCTTC. This translates into CASSLPTSGRNNEQFF.

The chain recombines TRBV24-1 with TRBJ1-3, with D possibly being TRBD1 (6 bases). Trimming shortened V by 2 bases and J by 2 bases, and 9 bases separated the two germline ends. CDR3 length equals 15 residues. Germline-derived CDR1 and CDR2 are KGHDR and SFDVKD. DNA for the CDR3: TGTGCCACCAGTGATTCGGCAGGGGCTGGAAACACCATATATTTT. It translates to CATSDSAGAGNTIYF.

V and J are TRBV12-3 or TRBV12-4 and TRBJ2-3, with unresolved D. CDR3 length: 12 residues. V lost 5 bases to trimming and J lost 4 bases, with 7 bases between them. This chain's CDR3 is CASSPISDTQYF. The CDR3 coding sequence is TGTGCCAGCAGTCCCATTTCAGATACGCAGTATTTT.

The chain links TRBV3-1 (or the pseudogene TRBV3-2) to TRBJ2-3; 8 bases are a match to TRBD2. This CDR3 region has 20 residues. J gave up 0 bases and V 0 bases, and 14 bases lay outside the gene matches. The germline V gene encodes CDR1 LGHDT and CDR2 YNNKEL (reference sequence). The CDR3 protein is CASSQDWAAGASTSTDTQYF. CDR3 bases: TGTGCCAGCAGCCAAGATTGGGCAGCGGGGGCCAGTACTAGCACAGATACGCAGTATTTT.